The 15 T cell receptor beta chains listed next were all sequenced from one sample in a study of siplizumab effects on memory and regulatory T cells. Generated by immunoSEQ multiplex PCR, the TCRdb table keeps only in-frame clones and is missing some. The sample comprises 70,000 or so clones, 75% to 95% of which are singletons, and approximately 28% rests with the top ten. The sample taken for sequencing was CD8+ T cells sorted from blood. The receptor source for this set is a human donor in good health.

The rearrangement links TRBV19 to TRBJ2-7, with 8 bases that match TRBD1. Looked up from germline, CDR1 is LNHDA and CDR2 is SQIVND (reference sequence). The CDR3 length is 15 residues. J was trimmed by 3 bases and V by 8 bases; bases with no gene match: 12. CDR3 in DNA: TGTGCCAGTCAACCGAGTACCAGGGGGCTCTACGAGCAGTACTTC. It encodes CASQPSTRGLYEQYF. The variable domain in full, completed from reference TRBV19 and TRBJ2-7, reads DGGITQSPKYLFRKEGQNVTLSCEQNLNHDAMYWYRQDPGQGLRLIYYSQIVNDFQKGDIAEGYSVSREKKESFPLTVTSAQKNPTAFYLCASQPSTRGLYEQYFGPGTRLTVT.

Here the CDR3 reads CASSLGTGLSEQYF. CDR3 DNA sequence: TGTGCCAGCAGCCTTGGGACAGGGTTGAGCGAGCAGTACTTC. V usage is TRBV5-4 and J usage is TRBJ2-7; 9 bases line up with TRBD1. J was trimmed by 6 bases and V by 4 bases; bases with no gene match: 8. Per the germline V gene, CDR1 is SGHNT and CDR2 is YYREEE (reference sequence). The CDR3 runs to 14 residues.

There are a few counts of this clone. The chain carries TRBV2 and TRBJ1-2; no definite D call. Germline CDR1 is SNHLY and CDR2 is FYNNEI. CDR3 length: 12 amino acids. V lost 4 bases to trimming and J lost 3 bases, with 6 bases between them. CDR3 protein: CASSGQDYGYTF. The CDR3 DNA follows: TGTGCCAGCAGTGGACAAGACTATGGCTACACCTTC. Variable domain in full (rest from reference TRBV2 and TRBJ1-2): EPEVTQTPSHQVTQMGQEVILRCVPISNHLYFYWYRQILGQKVEFLVSFYNNEISEKSEIFDDQFSVERPDGSNFTLKIRSTKLEDSAMYFCASSGQDYGYTFGSGTRLTVV.

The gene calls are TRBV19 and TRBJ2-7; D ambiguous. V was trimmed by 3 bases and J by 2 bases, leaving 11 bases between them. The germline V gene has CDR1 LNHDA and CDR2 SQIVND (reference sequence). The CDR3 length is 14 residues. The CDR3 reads CASSMVSRPYEQYF. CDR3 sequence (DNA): TGTGCCAGTAGTATGGTTAGCAGACCCTACGAGCAGTACTTC.

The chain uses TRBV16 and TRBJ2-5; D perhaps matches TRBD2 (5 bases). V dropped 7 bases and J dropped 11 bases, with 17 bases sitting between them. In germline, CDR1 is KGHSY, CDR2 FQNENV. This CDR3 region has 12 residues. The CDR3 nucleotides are TGTGCCAGCATGGGTACCCTCGGGGAGCAGTACTTC. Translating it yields CASMGTLGEQYF.

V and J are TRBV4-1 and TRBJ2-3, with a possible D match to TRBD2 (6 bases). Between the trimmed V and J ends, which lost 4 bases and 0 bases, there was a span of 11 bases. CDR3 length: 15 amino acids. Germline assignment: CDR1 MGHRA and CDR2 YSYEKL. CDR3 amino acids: CASSLSAGSTDTQYF. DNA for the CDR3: TGCGCCAGCAGCCTCTCCGCGGGGAGCACAGATACGCAGTATTTT.

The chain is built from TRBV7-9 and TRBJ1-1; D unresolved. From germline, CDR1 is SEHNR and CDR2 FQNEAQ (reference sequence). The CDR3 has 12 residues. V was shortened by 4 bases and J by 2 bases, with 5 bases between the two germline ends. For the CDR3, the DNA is TGTGCCAGCAGCTCGACCAACACTGAAGCTTTCTTT. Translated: CASSSTNTEAFF.

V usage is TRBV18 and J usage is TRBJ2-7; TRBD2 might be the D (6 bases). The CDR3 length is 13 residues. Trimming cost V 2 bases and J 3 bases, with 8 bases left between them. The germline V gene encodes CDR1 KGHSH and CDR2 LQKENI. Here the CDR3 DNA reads TGTGCCAGCTCACCAGACGGGGGCTACGAGCAGTACTTC. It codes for CASSPDGGYEQYF.

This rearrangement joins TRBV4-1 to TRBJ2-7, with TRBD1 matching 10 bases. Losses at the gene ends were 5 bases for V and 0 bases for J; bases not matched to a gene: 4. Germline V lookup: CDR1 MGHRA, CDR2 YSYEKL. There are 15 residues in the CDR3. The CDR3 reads CASSSWTGGSYEQYF. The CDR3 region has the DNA TGCGCCAGCAGCTCCTGGACAGGGGGCTCCTACGAGCAGTACTTC.

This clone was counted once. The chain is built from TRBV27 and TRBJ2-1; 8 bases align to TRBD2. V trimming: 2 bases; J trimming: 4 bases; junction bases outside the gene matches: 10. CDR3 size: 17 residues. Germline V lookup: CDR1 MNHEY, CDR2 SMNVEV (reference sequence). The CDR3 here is CASSLTPGVAGYNEQFF. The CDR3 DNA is TGTGCCAGCAGTTTAACCCCTGGGGTAGCGGGGTACAATGAGCAGTTCTTC.

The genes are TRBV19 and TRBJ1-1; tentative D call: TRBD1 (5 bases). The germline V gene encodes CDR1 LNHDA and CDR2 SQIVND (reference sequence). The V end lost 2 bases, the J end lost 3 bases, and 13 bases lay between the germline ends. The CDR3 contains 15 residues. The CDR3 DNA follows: TGTGCCAGTAGTATAAGGAGGCAGGGCCACACTGAAGCTTTCTTT. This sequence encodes CASSIRRQGHTEAFF.

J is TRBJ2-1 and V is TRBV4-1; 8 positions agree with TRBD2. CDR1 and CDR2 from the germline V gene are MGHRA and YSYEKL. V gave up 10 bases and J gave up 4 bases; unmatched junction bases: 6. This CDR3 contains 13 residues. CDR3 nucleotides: TGCGCCATCGGGGGGGGAAGATACAATGAGCAGTTCTTC. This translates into CAIGGGRYNEQFF.

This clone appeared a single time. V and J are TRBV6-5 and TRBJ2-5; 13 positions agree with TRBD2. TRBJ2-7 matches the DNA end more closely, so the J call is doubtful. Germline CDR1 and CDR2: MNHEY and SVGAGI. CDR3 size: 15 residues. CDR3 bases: TGTGCCAGCAGTTACGGGACTAGCGGGACCTACGAGCAGTACTTC. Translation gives CASSYGTSGTYEQYF.

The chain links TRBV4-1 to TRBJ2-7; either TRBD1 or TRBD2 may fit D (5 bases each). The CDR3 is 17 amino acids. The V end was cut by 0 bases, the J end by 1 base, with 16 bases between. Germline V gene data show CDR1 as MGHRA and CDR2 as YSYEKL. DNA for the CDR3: TGCGCCAGCAGCCAAGAGGCCGGGGCAGGGAGTTCCTACGAGCAGTACTTC. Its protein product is CASSQEAGAGSSYEQYF.

For the CDR3, the DNA is TGTGCCAGCAGCTCCGGGACAGCCCCCGACATTCAGTACTTC. Its protein product is CASSSGTAPDIQYF. V and J are TRBV5-8 and TRBJ2-4; 7 nucleotides align to TRBD1. The CDR3 extends over 14 amino acids. Germline V CDR1 and CDR2: SGHTS, YDEGEE. V gave up 3 bases and J gave up 8 bases; unmatched junction bases: 8. Based on the CDR3 plus reference TRBV5-8 and TRBJ2-4, the full variable domain is EAGVTQSPTHLIKTRGQQATLRCSPISGHTSVYWYQQALGLGLQFLLWYDEGEERNRGNFPPRFSGRQFPNYSSELNVNALELEDSALYLCASSSGTAPDIQYFGAGTRLSVL.